Below, one T cell receptor beta chain is given with its context. Its antigen is unknown. Germline V CDR1 and CDR2: ENHRY, SYGVKD. CDR3 length: 11 amino acids. J gave up 7 bases and V 4 bases, and 1 base lay outside the gene matches. This sample is drawn from a study of identical twins. A single record per CDR3 protein comes from TCRdb applying MiXCR to the 5' RACE reads. Altogether some 460,000 distinct CDR3 sequences are present, approximately 14% being singletons, with the ten largest covering roughly 0.5%. Findings of the study overall: Invariant cells of the MAIT and iNKT types might have partly distorted the zero-insertion analyses.

Healthy Caucasian donors formed the entire cohort. These data also formed part of another study, on yellow fever vaccine responses in identical twins.

Sequenced: CD4+ T cells sorted from blood. The J gene is TRBJ2-7, the V gene TRBV10-3, with 7 positions matching TRBD1. This clonotype was obtained from a woman aged 18 to 35 in good health. The CDR3 protein is CAISGGQEQYF. The CDR3 DNA reads as TGTGCCATCAGTGGGGGACAGGAGCAGTACTTC.